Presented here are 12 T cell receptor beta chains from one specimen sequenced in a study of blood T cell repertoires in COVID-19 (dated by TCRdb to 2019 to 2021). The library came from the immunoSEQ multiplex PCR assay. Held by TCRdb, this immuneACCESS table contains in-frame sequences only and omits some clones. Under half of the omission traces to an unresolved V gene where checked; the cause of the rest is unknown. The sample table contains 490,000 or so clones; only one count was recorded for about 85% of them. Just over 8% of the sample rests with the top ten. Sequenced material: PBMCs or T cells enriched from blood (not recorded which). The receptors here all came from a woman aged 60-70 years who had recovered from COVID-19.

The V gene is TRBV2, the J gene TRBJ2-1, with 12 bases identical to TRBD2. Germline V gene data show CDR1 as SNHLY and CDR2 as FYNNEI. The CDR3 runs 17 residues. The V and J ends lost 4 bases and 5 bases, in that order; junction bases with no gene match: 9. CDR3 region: CASSAPLAGGPNNEQFF. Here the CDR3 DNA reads TGTGCCAGCAGTGCTCCACTAGCGGGGGGACCGAACAATGAGCAGTTCTTC.

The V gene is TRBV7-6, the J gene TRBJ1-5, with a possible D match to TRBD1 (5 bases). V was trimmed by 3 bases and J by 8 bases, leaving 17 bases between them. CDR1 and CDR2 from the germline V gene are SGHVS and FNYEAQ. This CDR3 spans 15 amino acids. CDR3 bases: TGTGCCAGCAGCTTGGGTAGTCAGGGCCGGGAGCCCCAGCATTTT. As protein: CASSLGSQGREPQHF.

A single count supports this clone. The CDR3 is CASSSTLPGAVEYF. The CDR3 bases are TGTGCCAGCAGTTCCACCTTGCCAGGGGCTGTTGAGTACTTC. V usage is TRBV27 and J usage is TRBJ2-7, with a weak D call TRBD1 (6 bases). There are 14 residues in the CDR3. Per germline, CDR1 MNHEY and CDR2 SMNVEV (reference sequence). Trimming removed 4 bases from V and 11 bases from J, with 21 bases in between.

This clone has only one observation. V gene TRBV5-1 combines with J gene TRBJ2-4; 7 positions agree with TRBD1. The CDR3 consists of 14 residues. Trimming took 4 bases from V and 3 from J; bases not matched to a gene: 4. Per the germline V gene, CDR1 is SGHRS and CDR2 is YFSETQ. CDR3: CASSSTGDKNIQYF. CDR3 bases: TGCGCCAGCAGCAGCACAGGGGACAAAAACATTCAGTACTTC.

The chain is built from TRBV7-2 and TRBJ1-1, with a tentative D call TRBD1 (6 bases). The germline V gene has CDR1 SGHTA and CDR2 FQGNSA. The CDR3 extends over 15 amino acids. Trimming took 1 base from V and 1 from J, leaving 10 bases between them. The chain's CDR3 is CASSLGPGQNTEAFF. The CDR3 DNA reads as TGTGCCAGCAGCTTAGGACCGGGACAGAACACTGAAGCTTTCTTT.

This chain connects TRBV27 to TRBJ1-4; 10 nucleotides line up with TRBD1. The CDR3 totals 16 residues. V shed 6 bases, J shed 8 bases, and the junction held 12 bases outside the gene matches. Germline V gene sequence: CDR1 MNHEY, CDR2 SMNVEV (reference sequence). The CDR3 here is CASSLTHPGQGEKLFF. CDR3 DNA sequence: TGTGCCAGCAGCCTCACCCACCCGGGACAGGGGGAAAAACTGTTTTTT.

DNA for the CDR3: TGCGCCAGCAGTCGCTTCGGAAAACTCGTCCCGGGACAGGGAAATGGGTCTGGAAACACCATATATTTT. It codes for CASSRFGKLVPGQGNGSGNTIYF. V and J are TRBV23-1 and TRBJ1-3; TRBD1 aligns across 9 bases. TRBV23-1 is an ORF for which the function is uncertain. The CDR3 consists of 23 residues. The J segment lost 1 base and the V segment lost 4 bases, leaving 26 bases of the junction unmatched.

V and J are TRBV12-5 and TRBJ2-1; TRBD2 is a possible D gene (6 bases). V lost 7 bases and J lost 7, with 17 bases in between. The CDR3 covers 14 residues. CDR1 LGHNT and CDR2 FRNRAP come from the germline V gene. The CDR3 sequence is CASAGTPLRNEQFF. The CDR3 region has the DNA TGTGCTAGTGCCGGGACTCCCTTGAGGAATGAGCAGTTCTTC.

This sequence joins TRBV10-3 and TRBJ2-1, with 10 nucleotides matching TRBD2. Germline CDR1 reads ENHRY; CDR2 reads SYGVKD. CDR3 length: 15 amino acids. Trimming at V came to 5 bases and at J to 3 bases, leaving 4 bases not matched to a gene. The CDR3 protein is CAISPLAGNYNEQFF. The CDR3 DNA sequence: TGTGCCATCAGTCCACTAGCGGGAAACTACAATGAGCAGTTCTTC.

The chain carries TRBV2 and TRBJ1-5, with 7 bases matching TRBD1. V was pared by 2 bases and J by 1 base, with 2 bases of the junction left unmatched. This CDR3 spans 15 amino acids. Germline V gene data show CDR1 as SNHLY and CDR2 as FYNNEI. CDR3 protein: CASSERGRSNQPQHF. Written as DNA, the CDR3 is TGTGCCAGCAGTGAAAGGGGGCGAAGCAATCAGCCCCAGCATTTT.

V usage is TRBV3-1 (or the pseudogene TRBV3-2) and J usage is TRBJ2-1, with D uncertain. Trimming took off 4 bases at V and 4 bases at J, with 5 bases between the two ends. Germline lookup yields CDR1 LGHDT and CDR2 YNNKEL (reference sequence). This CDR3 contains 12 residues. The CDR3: CASSRGYNEQFF. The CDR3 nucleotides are TGTGCCAGCAGCCGAGGTTACAATGAGCAGTTCTTC.

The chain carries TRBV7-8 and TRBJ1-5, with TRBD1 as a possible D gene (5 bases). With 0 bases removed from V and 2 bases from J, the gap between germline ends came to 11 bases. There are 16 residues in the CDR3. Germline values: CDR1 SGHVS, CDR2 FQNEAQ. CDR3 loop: CASSLAAGTGNQPQHF. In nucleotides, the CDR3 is TGTGCCAGCAGCTTAGCGGCGGGGACCGGCAATCAGCCCCAGCATTTT.